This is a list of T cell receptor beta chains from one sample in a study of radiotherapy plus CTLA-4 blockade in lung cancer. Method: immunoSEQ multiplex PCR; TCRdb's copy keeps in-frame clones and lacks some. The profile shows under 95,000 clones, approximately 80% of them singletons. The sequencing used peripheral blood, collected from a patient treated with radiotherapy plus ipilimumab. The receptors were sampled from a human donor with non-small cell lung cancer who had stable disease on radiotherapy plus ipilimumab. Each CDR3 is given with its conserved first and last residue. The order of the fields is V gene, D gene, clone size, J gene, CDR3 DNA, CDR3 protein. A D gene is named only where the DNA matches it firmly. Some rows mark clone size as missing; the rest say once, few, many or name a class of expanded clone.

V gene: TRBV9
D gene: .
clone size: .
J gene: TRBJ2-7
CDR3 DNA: TGTGCCAGCGGAAGGGAACCCTACGAGCAGTACTTC
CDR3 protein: CASGREPYEQYF

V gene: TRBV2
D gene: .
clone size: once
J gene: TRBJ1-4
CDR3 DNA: TGTGCCAGCCTCAAAGGAAGGAATGAAAAACTGTTTTTT
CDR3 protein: CASLKGRNEKLFF

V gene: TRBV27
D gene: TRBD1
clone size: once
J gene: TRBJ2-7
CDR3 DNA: TGTGCCAGCAGTCTACAGGGGGCGCGAAGCGAGCAGTACTTC
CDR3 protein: CASSLQGARSEQYF

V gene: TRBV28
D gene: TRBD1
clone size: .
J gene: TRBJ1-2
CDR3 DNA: TGTGCCAGCAGTACCCTACAGGGGGCGAGTGGCTACACCTTC
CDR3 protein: CASSTLQGASGYTF

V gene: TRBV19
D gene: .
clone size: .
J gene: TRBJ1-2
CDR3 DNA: TGTGCCAGTAGTAGGGCAAGACAGTGGAACTATGGCTACACCTTC
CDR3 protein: CASSRARQWNYGYTF

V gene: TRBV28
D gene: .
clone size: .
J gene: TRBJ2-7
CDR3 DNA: TGTGCCAGCAGTTTAGGGCTGGACGGCTCCTACGAGCAGTACTTC
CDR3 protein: CASSLGLDGSYEQYF

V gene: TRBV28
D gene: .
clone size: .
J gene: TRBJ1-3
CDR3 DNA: TGTGCCAGCAGTTCCACGGAACCTGGAAACACCATATATTTT
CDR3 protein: CASSSTEPGNTIYF

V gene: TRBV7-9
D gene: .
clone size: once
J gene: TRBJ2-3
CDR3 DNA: TGTGCCAGCAGCCCCTCCACAGATACGCAGTATTTT
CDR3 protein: CASSPSTDTQYF

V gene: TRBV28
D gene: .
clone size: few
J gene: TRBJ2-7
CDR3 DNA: TGTGCCAGCAGTCTCCAGGGCTACGAGCAGTACTTC
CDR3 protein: CASSLQGYEQYF

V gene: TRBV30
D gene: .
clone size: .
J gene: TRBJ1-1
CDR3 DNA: TGTGCCTGGAGTGTACTTACAGGGTGGGGAATGAACACTGAAGCTTTCTTT
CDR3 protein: CAWSVLTGWGMNTEAFF

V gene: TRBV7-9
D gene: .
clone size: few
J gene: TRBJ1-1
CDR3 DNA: TGTGCCAGCAGCACCGCTGGGCAGGAAGCTTTCTTT
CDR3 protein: CASSTAGQEAFF

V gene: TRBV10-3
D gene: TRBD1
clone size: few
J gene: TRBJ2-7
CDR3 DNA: TGTGCCATCAGTGCCTCCACAGGGGGCTTCCACGAGCAGTACTTC
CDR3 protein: CAISASTGGFHEQYF

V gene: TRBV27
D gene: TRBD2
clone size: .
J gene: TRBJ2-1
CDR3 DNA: TGTGCCAGCAGTGCACCGGGACTAGCGGGAGTTCAAAGCCTCAATGAGCAGTTCTTC
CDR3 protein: CASSAPGLAGVQSLNEQFF

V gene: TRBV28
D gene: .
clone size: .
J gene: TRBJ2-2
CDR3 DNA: TGTGCCAGCGAGGAGTGGGACACCGGGGAGCTGTTTTTT
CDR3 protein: CASEEWDTGELFF

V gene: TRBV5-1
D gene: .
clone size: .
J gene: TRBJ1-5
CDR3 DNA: TGCGCCAGCAGCGACGGGACAAGAAATCAGCCCCAGCATTTT
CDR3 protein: CASSDGTRNQPQHF

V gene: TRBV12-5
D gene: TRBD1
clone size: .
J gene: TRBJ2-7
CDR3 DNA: TGTGCTAGTGGTTTGGTTGGTCAGGGGGTCGACGAGCAGTACTTC
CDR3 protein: CASGLVGQGVDEQYF

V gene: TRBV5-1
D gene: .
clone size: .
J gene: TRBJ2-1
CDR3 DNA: TGCGCCAGCAGCTTGGCGACTGGGCGGAATGAGCAGTTCTTC
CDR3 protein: CASSLATGRNEQFF